This TCR beta chain was sequenced during a study of blood T cell repertoires in COVID-19. Study-level information: Sites across the United States, Italy and Spain contributed samples from acute and convalescent COVID-19.

The study drew participants aged about 18 to 89 years from some 25 US areas. Recovered participants had two consecutive negative NP/OP PCR tests, healthcare professional clearance, or symptom resolution. The CDR3 runs to 16 residues. Between the trimmed V and J ends, which lost 5 bases and 2 bases, there was a span of 16 bases. Germline CDR1 SGHTS, CDR2 YDEGEE. In the original analysis: The assay estimated nucleated cells by amplifying reference gene primers. Measured with immunoSEQ multiplex PCR; TCRdb has only the in-frame clones, and not every one. The DNA was the basis for D and trimming; V, J and clone size are from that table. The data hold about 480,000 clones, with around 87% observed a single time.

The chain recombines TRBV5-8 with TRBJ2-2; D perhaps matches TRBD2 (6 bases). Sequencing was done on a sample of PBMCs or T cells enriched from blood (not recorded which). The TCR sequence derives from a woman aged 40 to 49 who had recovered from COVID-19. The CDR3 DNA sequence: TGTGCCAGCAGGGGACCGGGACTTACCAACACCGGGGAGCTGTTTTTT. Translation: CASRGPGLTNTGELFF.